These 27 T cell receptor beta chains share one sample of origin, sequenced in a study of spatial heterogeneity in lung cancer. For these TCRs, the target antigens are not known. A single record per CDR3 protein comes from TCRdb applying MiXCR to the 5' RACE reads. The data contain around 8,600 distinct CDR3 sequences, roughly 7% of them singletons. The study, taken as a whole, reports: Tumoral mutation counts were tracked by counts of expanded intratumoral alpha and beta TCRs.

Time point specified: sample taken at primary tumor resection. The input for sequencing was lung tumor tissue, taken at surgery. The origin of the receptors is a female donor with early-stage non-small cell lung cancer.

This clonotype has at least ten counts. This beta chain came through as a stray read in a library set up for alpha chains, and its size says little. The chain has TRBV20-1 and TRBJ1-6; maybe TRBD1 (5 bases). Germline V gene lookup returns CDR1 DFQATT and CDR2 SNEGSKA (reference sequence). Trimming stripped 0 bases from V and 7 bases from J, with 16 bases between. The CDR3 has 16 amino acids. The CDR3 DNA sequence: TGCAGTGCTAGAGATCATGTGGGGCCCCGAAATTCACCCCTCCACTTT. Protein: CSARDHVGPRNSPLHF.

This clonotype was detected many times. Being off target in a library aimed at alpha chains, this beta chain has a size of little meaning. J is TRBJ2-5 and V is TRBV4-2, with D perhaps TRBD2 (6 bases). The CDR3 covers 13 residues. The germline gives CDR1 LGHNA, CDR2 YNFKEQ. Trimming left V 4 bases short and J 5 bases short, with 11 bases between. The chain's CDR3 is CASSPRDLETQYF. The CDR3 DNA follows: TGTGCCAGCAGCCCCCGGGACTTGGAGACCCAGTACTTC.

By sample fraction, this clonotype is medium-sized (0.01 to 0.1%). This beta chain is off target for a library built for alpha chains, so its abundance means little. The V call is TRBV9, the J call TRBJ2-1; 12 bases are a match to TRBD2. CDR1 is SGDLS, CDR2 YYNGEE, per germline. The CDR3 extends over 16 amino acids. Germline trimming cut 3 bases from V and 8 bases from J; bases unmatched to any gene: 9. CDR3 coding DNA: TGTGCCAGCAGCGCACGGGGGACTAGCGGGCTAGATGAGCAGTTCTTC. It is translated as CASSARGTSGLDEQFF.

This clonotype was counted ten times or more. A library prepared for alpha chains yielded this beta chain as an off-target read; its size is of little meaning. The chain employs TRBV12-3 or TRBV12-4 and TRBJ1-6, with D tentatively TRBD1 (5 bases). This CDR3 comprises 15 residues. The ends were cut back, 5 bases at V and 5 bases at J, with 13 bases in the middle. The CDR3: CASSPPGPNNSPLHF. The CDR3 bases are TGTGCCAGCAGTCCACCGGGACCCAATAATTCACCCCTCCACTTT.

In its sample, this clonotype was seen many times. Being off target in a library aimed at alpha chains, this beta chain has a size of little meaning. The chain recombines TRBV6-6 with TRBJ2-2, with TRBD1 as a possible D gene (6 bases). Germline V gene data show CDR1 as MNHNY and CDR2 as SVGAGI (reference sequence). The V and J ends lost 2 bases and 5 bases respectively, with 9 bases between them. The CDR3 is made up of 14 amino acids. CDR3 nucleotides: TGTGCCAGCAGTTACGCAGGGGAAACCGGGGAGCTGTTTTTT. Protein product: CASSYAGETGELFF.

By share, this clonotype counts as medium-sized. This beta chain came through as a stray read in a library set up for alpha chains, and its size says little. The chain links TRBV19 to TRBJ2-7; D tentatively reads TRBD1 or TRBD2 (7 bases each). The germline V and J ends were trimmed by 8 bases and 5 bases, with 19 bases remaining between them. CDR1 LNHDA and CDR2 SQIVND come from the germline V gene (reference sequence). The CDR3 spans 14 residues. The CDR3 reads CASSWEGAKDEQYF. The CDR3 nucleotides are TGTGCCAGTTCCTGGGAGGGGGCTAAAGACGAGCAGTACTTC.

At least ten counts were recorded for this clonotype. This beta chain lies outside the target of a library built for alpha chains; its clone size means little. This chain links TRBV23-1 with TRBJ2-3; D perhaps matches TRBD1 (6 bases). TRBV23-1 is labeled an ORF, and its function is uncertain. The CDR3 is 18 residues long. Trimming took 3 bases from V and 1 from J, leaving 20 bases between them. As DNA, the CDR3 is TGCGCCAGCAGTCACTCCCCACCGGACAGCCATGGCACAGATACGCAGTATTTT. Translating gives CASSHSPPDSHGTDTQYF.

This clonotype was counted many times. The library was built for alpha chains, so this beta chain is an off-target read and its size means little. The chain has TRBV29-1 and TRBJ1-1, with 8 bases lining up with TRBD1. This CDR3 is 13 amino acids long. Looked up from germline, CDR1 is SQVTM and CDR2 is ANQGSEA. J lost 1 base, V lost 5 bases, and 3 bases had no gene match. CDR3 loop: CSVRTGKNTEAFF. The CDR3 DNA is TGCAGCGTTAGGACAGGGAAGAACACTGAAGCTTTCTTT.

This clonotype was detected many times. For a library built for alpha chains, this beta chain is a stray read; little rests on its size. This sequence joins TRBV11-2 and TRBJ2-5, with 10 positions matching TRBD1. The CDR3 length is 14 residues. After removal of 5 bases from V and 5 bases from J, the junction contained 5 bases not matched to a gene. Germline loops: CDR1 SGHAT, CDR2 FQNNGV. CDR3 coding DNA: TGTGCCAGCAGCCCGGGACAGGGGTTGGAGACCCAGTACTTC. It yields the protein CASSPGQGLETQYF.

For this clonotype: Little can be read into the size of this beta chain, an off-target read in a library designed for alpha chains. V gene TRBV6-5 combines with J gene TRBJ1-2; maybe TRBD1 (5 bases). Germline-derived CDR1 and CDR2 are MNHEY and SVGAGI. The CDR3 runs 17 residues. Trimming removed 3 bases at V and 3 bases at J, with 20 bases between. The CDR3 protein is CASSYSRRVSWDYGYTF. Here the CDR3 DNA reads TGTGCCAGCAGTTATAGTCGCAGGGTGTCGTGGGACTATGGCTACACCTTC.

Many counts were recorded for this clonotype. Since it is a stray read in a library aimed at alpha chains, this beta chain has a size that is not meaningful. V usage is TRBV20-1 and J usage is TRBJ2-3; D is perhaps TRBD1 or TRBD2 (6 bases each). This CDR3 has 14 residues. V lost 2 bases and J lost 3, with 12 bases in between. CDR1 is DFQATT and CDR2 is SNEGSKA in the germline V gene (reference sequence). CDR3 amino acids: CSARRGQGTDTQYF. The CDR3 DNA is TGCAGTGCTAGACGGGGGCAGGGGACAGATACGCAGTATTTT.

This clonotype was observed at least ten times. The size of this beta chain means little, since it is a stray read in a library made for alpha chains. V gene TRBV6-5 combines with J gene TRBJ2-6; D tentatively fits TRBD1 or TRBD2 (5 bases each). CDR3 length: 17 residues. The germline gives CDR1 MNHEY, CDR2 SVGAGI. The V and J ends lost 10 bases and 0 bases respectively, with 19 bases between them. CDR3 nucleotide sequence: TGTGCCACCTCTCGGGGCCCGAGCCACTCTGGGGCCAACGTCCTGACTTTC. Its translation is CATSRGPSHSGANVLTF.

Remarks on this clonotype: The library was designed around alpha chains, so this beta chain is a stray read whose abundance carries little weight. In DNA, the CDR3 is TGCAGTACTATGCTCCAGGGGGACGAGCAGTACTTC. This sequence encodes CSTMLQGDEQYF. The rearrangement links TRBV20-1 to TRBJ2-7; 7 bases agree with TRBD1. V lost 8 bases, J lost 5 bases, and 9 bases stayed unmatched. CDR3 length: 12 amino acids. Germline CDR1 and CDR2: DFQATT and SNEGSKA (reference sequence).

In its sample, this clonotype ranks as medium-sized. A library prepared for alpha chains yielded this beta chain as an off-target read; its size is of little meaning. This chain connects TRBV18 to TRBJ2-5; no clear D. This CDR3 has 13 amino acids. V was cut by 4 bases and J by 2 bases, with 8 bases left in between. Germline V lookup: CDR1 KGHSH, CDR2 LQKENI. The CDR3 region is CASSHSLQETQYF. DNA for the CDR3: TGTGCCAGCTCACACTCACTTCAAGAGACCCAGTACTTC.

This clonotype is labeled medium-sized. Since it is a stray read in a library aimed at alpha chains, this beta chain has a size that is not meaningful. The rearrangement uses TRBV5-1 and TRBJ2-3; TRBD1 or TRBD2 may be the D gene (5 bases each). The CDR3 is made up of 13 amino acids. Germline lookup yields CDR1 SGHRS and CDR2 YFSETQ. V lost 4 bases and J lost 5, with 11 bases in between. CDR3: CASSDGDRDTQYF. As DNA, the CDR3 is TGCGCCAGCAGCGACGGGGACCGAGATACGCAGTATTTT.

In regard to this clonotype: This beta chain came through as a stray read in a library set up for alpha chains, and its size says little. The chain carries TRBV7-9 and TRBJ2-7; D is unresolved. Per germline, CDR1 SEHNR and CDR2 FQNEAQ (reference sequence). V lost 5 bases and J lost 0, with 11 bases in between. This CDR3 has 14 amino acids. The CDR3 reads CASSPQASSYEQYF. CDR3 in DNA: TGTGCCAGCAGCCCCCAGGCCTCCTCCTACGAGCAGTACTTC.

Many counts were recorded for this clonotype. This beta chain was picked up by a library intended for alpha chains and is off target, so its count carries little meaning. This chain joins TRBV9 and TRBJ2-3; D is tentatively TRBD1 or TRBD2 (6 bases each). The CDR3 has 15 amino acids. Germline V lookup: CDR1 SGDLS, CDR2 YYNGEE. Trimming took off 2 bases at V and 1 base at J, with 11 bases between the two ends. The CDR3 nucleotides read TGTGCCAGCAGCGTGGAGGGGGGCGGCACAGATACGCAGTATTTT. This encodes CASSVEGGGTDTQYF.

This clonotype showed up just a few times. Since it is a stray read in a library aimed at alpha chains, this beta chain has a size that is not meaningful. V is TRBV27 and J is TRBJ2-5; the match to TRBD1 covers 10 bases. The CDR3 runs to 15 residues. Germline CDR1 MNHEY, CDR2 SMNVEV (reference sequence). J lost 5 bases, V lost 6 bases, and 9 bases had no gene match. In nucleotides, the CDR3 is TGTGCCAGCAGGGAAATAGACAGGGGGCAGGAGACCCAGTACTTC. This encodes CASREIDRGQETQYF.

Concerning this clonotype itself: One end of the junction varies from germline; a read error may be responsible. The library was designed around alpha chains, so this beta chain is a stray read whose abundance carries little weight. This chain connects TRBV7-7 to TRBJ2-3; TRBD2 agrees at 14 bases. Germline V CDR1 and CDR2: SSHAT, FNYEAQ (reference sequence). This CDR3 has 16 amino acids. The CDR3 sequence is CASSSGLAGGADTQYF. CDR3 bases: TGTGCTAGCAGTTCTGGACTAGCGGGAGGTGCAGATACGCAGTATTTT.

This clonotype was counted ten times or more. This beta chain lies outside the target of a library built for alpha chains; its clone size means little. The V gene is TRBV7-8, the J gene TRBJ2-1; 9 bases are shared with TRBD1. Trimming took 4 bases from V and 3 from J; bases not matched to a gene: 7. This CDR3 contains 16 residues. The germline gives CDR1 SGHVS, CDR2 FQNEAQ. The CDR3 DNA sequence: TGTGCCAGCAGCTCTCCAGGACAGGGGAACTACAATGAGCAGTTCTTC. Protein sequence: CASSSPGQGNYNEQFF.

This clonotype was picked up many times. This beta chain is an unintended read in a library built for alpha chains; its size means little. V gene TRBV5-1 combines with J gene TRBJ2-3; TRBD2 matches 13 bases. CDR1 and CDR2 (germline): SGHRS, YFSETQ. V was pared by 3 bases and J by 4 bases, with 2 bases of the junction left unmatched. The CDR3 is 15 residues long. The CDR3 nucleotides read TGCGCCAGCAGCTCACTAGCGGGAGGGTCAGATACGCAGTATTTT. The encoded protein is CASSSLAGGSDTQYF.

This clonotype was recorded many times. This beta chain is a stray sequence in a library constructed for alpha chains; its clone size is not meaningful. The genes are TRBV20-1 and TRBJ1-1; unclear D gene. Trimming left V 6 bases short and J 0 bases short, with 8 bases between. Germline assignment: CDR1 DFQATT and CDR2 SNEGSKA (reference sequence). This CDR3 has 12 amino acids. CDR3 loop: CSAATMNTEAFF. The CDR3 coding sequence is TGCAGTGCCGCGACGATGAACACTGAAGCTTTCTTT.

In its sample, this clonotype ranks as medium-sized (0.01 to 0.1%). Since it is a stray read in a library aimed at alpha chains, this beta chain has a size that is not meaningful. V is TRBV6-5 and J is TRBJ2-3, with 7 bases identical to TRBD2. After removal of 8 bases from V and 5 bases from J, the junction contained 7 bases not matched to a gene. The CDR3 runs to 13 residues. CDR1 and CDR2 from the germline V gene are MNHEY and SVGAGI. The chain's CDR3 is CASRGLPLDTQYF. In nucleotides, the CDR3 is TGTGCCAGCCGGGGACTACCCTTAGATACGCAGTATTTT.

This clonotype is deemed medium-sized. For a library built for alpha chains, this beta chain is a stray read; little rests on its size. The rearrangement uses TRBV15 and TRBJ2-7; D is perhaps TRBD2 (6 bases). Per the germline V gene, CDR1 is LNHNV and CDR2 is YYDKDF (reference sequence). Trimming removed 3 bases from V and 4 bases from J, with 25 bases in between. This CDR3 contains 18 residues. The CDR3 coding sequence is TGTGCCACCAGCAGCGTAGGCTTGGGGAGGACCCGGGGGTACGAGCAGTACTTC. Protein product: CATSSVGLGRTRGYEQYF.

By its share, this clonotype is medium-sized. This beta chain slipped into a library made for alpha chains as a stray read, so its size is not meaningful. The V call is TRBV11-2, the J call TRBJ2-7; D remains unclear. Trimming pared 0 bases from V and 5 bases from J, leaving 8 bases between. CDR1 is SGHAT, CDR2 FQNNGV, per germline. The CDR3 has 13 residues. The CDR3 DNA follows: TGTGCCAGCAGCTTAGACTTCAGAAACGAGCAGTACTTC. Protein product: CASSLDFRNEQYF.

Judged by abundance, this clonotype is medium-sized. The size of this beta chain means little, since it is a stray read in a library made for alpha chains. The rearrangement links TRBV20-1 to TRBJ2-2, with a weak D call TRBD2 (6 bases). The V and J ends lost 2 bases and 0 bases respectively, with 13 bases between them. Germline loops: CDR1 DFQATT, CDR2 SNEGSKA (reference sequence). The CDR3 has 16 residues. The CDR3 reads CSARSWLATNTGELFF. CDR3 coding DNA: TGCAGTGCTAGAAGCTGGCTAGCGACGAACACCGGGGAGCTGTTTTTT.

About this clonotype itself: Since the library was made to target alpha chains, this beta chain is a stray read and its abundance is not meaningful. This chain links TRBV7-9 with TRBJ2-3; D is possibly TRBD1 or TRBD2 (5 bases each). The germline V gene has CDR1 SEHNR and CDR2 FQNEAQ (reference sequence). CDR3 length: 15 amino acids. V was cut by 5 bases and J by 2 bases, with 14 bases left in between. This CDR3 is CASSQLGVATDTQYF. The CDR3 nucleotides read TGTGCCAGCAGCCAATTGGGGGTGGCCACAGATACGCAGTATTTT.